Presented here are 6 T cell receptor beta chains from one specimen sequenced in a study of shared clonotypes between healthy human individuals. Produced via immunoSEQ multiplex PCR; TCRdb's table is partial and in-frame only. This table holds 500,000 or so clones, around 95% found once. Source material: naive CD4+ T cells sorted from blood. Subset denoted: CD45RA+ positively selected. The receptors stem from a woman in her twenties or thirties in good health.

The rearrangement links TRBV27 to TRBJ2-1; no reliable D call. This CDR3 spans 14 amino acids. The germline V gene has CDR1 MNHEY and CDR2 SMNVEV (reference sequence). Trimming took off 0 bases at V and 6 bases at J, with 9 bases between the two ends. The CDR3 coding sequence is TGTGCCAGCAGTTTATCGGGTAGTTTCAATGAGCAGTTCTTC. Translation: CASSLSGSFNEQFF.

The chain is built from TRBV28 and TRBJ2-1; D gene unclear. Trimming cost V 6 bases and J 0 bases, with 6 bases left between them. The CDR3 totals 13 residues. Germline assignment: CDR1 MDHEN and CDR2 SYDVKM. CDR3 region: CASRLPSYNEQFF. CDR3 DNA sequence: TGTGCCAGCAGGCTACCCTCCTACAATGAGCAGTTCTTC.

The chain couples TRBV7-2 to TRBJ2-7; D call uncertain. Trimming removed 5 bases at V and 6 bases at J, with 8 bases between. CDR1 is SGHTA and CDR2 is FQGNSA in the germline V gene. CDR3 length: 11 residues. CDR3 sequence: CASSPFAEQYF. The CDR3 bases are TGTGCCAGCAGCCCGTTCGCCGAGCAGTACTTC. The variable domain in full, with the rest retrieved from reference TRBV7-2 and TRBJ2-7, is GAGVSQSPSNKVTEKGKDVELRCDPISGHTALYWYRQSLGQGLEFLIYFQGNSAPDKSGLPSDRFSAERTGGSVSTLTIQRTQQEDSAVYLCASSPFAEQYFGPGTRLTVT.

The chain is built from TRBV30 and TRBJ2-4; the D gene is possibly TRBD1 (5 bases). CDR1 and CDR2 (germline): GTSNPN, SVGIG (reference sequence). Trimming shortened V by 2 bases and J by 0 bases, and 11 bases separated the two germline ends. The CDR3 has 15 residues. Here the CDR3 reads CAWSRQSIAKNIQYF. The DNA of the CDR3 is TGTGCCTGGAGTCGACAGTCTATAGCCAAAAACATTCAGTACTTC.

This clone occurred once. V usage is TRBV18 and J usage is TRBJ1-2; D is ambiguous. The germline CDR1 and CDR2 sequences are KGHSH and LQKENI. The CDR3 has 18 residues. With 3 bases removed from V and 6 bases from J, the gap between germline ends came to 26 bases. The CDR3, as DNA: TGTGCCAGCTCACCGCTCTTACCTGAAGGACGGCTGCTGGATGGCTACACCTTC. This gives the protein CASSPLLPEGRLLDGYTF.

This clone appeared a single time. Additional DNA sequences in this sample encode the identical CDR3. The chain uses TRBV5-1 and TRBJ2-7; TRBD2 is a possible D gene (7 bases). Per germline, CDR1 SGHRS and CDR2 YFSETQ. The CDR3 contains 15 residues. V lost 0 bases and J 0 bases, leaving 10 bases between the germline ends. The CDR3 DNA reads TGCGCCAGCAGCTTGGAGGGGGGGAGCTCCTACGAGCAGTACTTC. This gives the protein CASSLEGGSSYEQYF.